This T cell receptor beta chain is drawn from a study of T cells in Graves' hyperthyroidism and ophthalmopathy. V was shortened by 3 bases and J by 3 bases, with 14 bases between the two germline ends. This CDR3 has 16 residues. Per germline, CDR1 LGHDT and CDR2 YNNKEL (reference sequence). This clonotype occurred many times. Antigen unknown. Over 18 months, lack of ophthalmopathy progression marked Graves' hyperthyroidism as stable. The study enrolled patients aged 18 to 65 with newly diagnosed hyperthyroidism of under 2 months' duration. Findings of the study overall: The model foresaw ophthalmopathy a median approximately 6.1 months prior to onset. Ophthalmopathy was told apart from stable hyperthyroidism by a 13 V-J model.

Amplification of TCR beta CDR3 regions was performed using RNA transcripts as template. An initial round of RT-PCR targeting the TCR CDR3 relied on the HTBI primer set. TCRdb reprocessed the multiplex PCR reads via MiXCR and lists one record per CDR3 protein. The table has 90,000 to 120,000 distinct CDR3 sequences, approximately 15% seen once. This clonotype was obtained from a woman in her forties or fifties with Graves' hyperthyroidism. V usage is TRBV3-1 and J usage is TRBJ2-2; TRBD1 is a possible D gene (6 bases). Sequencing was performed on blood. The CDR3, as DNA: TGTGCCAGCAGCCAGCCAGGGGTGAGGGACACCGGGGAGCTGTTTTTT. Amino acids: CASSQPGVRDTGELFF.